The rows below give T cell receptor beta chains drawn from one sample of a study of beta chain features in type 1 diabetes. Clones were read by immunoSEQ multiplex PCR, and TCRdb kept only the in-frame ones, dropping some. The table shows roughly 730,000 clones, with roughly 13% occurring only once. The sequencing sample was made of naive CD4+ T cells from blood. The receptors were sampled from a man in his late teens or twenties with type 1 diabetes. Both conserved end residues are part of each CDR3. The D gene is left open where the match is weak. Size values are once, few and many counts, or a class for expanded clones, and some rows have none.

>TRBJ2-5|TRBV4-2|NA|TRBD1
CASSHSGDRAQETQYF
TGTGCCAGCAGTCACTCCGGTGACAGGGCTCAAGAGACCCAGTACTTC
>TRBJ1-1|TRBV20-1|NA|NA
CSARDVGEAFF
TGCAGTGCTAGAGATGTGGGGGAAGCTTTCTTT
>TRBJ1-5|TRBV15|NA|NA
CATSRVSTGSNQPQHF
TGTGCCACCAGCAGAGTGTCTACGGGTTCCAATCAGCCCCAGCATTTT
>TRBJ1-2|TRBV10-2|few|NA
CASRPYTGGGYGYTF
TGCGCCAGCAGACCTTATACAGGTGGAGGCTATGGCTACACCTTC
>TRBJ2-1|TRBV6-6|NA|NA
CASSSQGAEQFF
TGTGCCAGCAGTTCGCAGGGAGCTGAGCAGTTCTTC
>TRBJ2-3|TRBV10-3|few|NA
CAISENYSPGTDTQYF
TGTGCCATCAGTGAGAATTATAGTCCCGGCACAGATACGCAGTATTTT
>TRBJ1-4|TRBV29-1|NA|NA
CSVVSATNEKLFF
TGCAGCGTTGTCAGCGCAACTAATGAAAAACTGTTTTTT
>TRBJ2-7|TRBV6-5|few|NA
CASSYGSGASYEQYF
TGTGCCAGCAGTTACGGGTCAGGGGCATCCTACGAGCAGTACTTC
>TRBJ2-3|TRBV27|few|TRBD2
CASSFVRLAGGPRDTQYF
TGTGCCAGCAGTTTCGTCCGACTAGCGGGGGGGCCTCGGGATACGCAGTATTTT
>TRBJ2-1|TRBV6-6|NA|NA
CASSLALLANEQFF
TGTGCCAGCAGTTTAGCGCTCCTCGCCAATGAGCAGTTCTTC
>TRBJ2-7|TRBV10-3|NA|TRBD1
CAISAGTGGYEQYF
TGTGCCATCAGTGCCGGGACAGGGGGCTACGAGCAGTACTTC
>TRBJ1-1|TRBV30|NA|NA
CAWSLRFGTEAFF
TGTGCCTGGAGTTTGAGGTTTGGAACTGAAGCTTTCTTT
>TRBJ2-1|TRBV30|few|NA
CAWGTGEQFF
TGTGCCTGGGGAACGGGTGAGCAGTTCTTC
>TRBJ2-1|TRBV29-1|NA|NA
CSVERGLKSAPEQFF
TGCAGCGTGGAGAGAGGCTTGAAGTCGGCTCCTGAGCAGTTCTTC
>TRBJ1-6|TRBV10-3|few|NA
CAISENRDSPLHF
TGTGCCATCAGTGAGAACAGGGATTCACCCCTCCACTTT
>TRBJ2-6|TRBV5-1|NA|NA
CASSSSGQDPNVLTF
TGCGCCAGCAGCTCCTCCGGTCAAGACCCCAACGTCCTGACTTTC
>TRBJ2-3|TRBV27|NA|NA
CASSGYLPTDTQYF
TGTGCCAGCAGTGGATATCTACCCACAGATACGCAGTATTTT
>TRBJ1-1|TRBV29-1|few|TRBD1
CSVELAGGYTEAFF
TGCAGCGTTGAACTCGCAGGGGGCTACACTGAAGCTTTCTTT
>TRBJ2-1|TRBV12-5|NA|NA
CASGFYDSYNEQFF
TGTGCTAGTGGTTTTTATGACTCCTACAATGAGCAGTTCTTC
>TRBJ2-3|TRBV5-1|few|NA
CASSDPEAGTDTQYF
TGCGCCAGCAGCGACCCTGAGGCGGGCACAGATACGCAGTATTTT
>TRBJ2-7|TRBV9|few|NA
CASSVRGTLDPYEQYF
TGTGCCAGCAGCGTAAGGGGGACCTTAGATCCCTACGAGCAGTACTTC
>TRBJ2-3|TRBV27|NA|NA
CASSAGTTSVDTQYF
TGTGCCAGCAGCGCCGGGACGACTTCGGTAGATACGCAGTATTTT
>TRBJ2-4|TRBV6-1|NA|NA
CASSEALDGIQYF
TGTGCCAGCAGTGAAGCCTTGGACGGCATTCAGTACTTC
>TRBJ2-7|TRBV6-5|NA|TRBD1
CASSYRDRSYEQYF
TGTGCCAGCAGTTACCGGGACAGATCCTACGAGCAGTACTTC
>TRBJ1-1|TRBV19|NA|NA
CATSYSNTEAFF
TGTGCCACCTCTTACAGTAACACTGAAGCTTTCTTT
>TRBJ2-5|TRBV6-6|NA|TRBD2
CASRGLASGETQYF
TGTGCCAGCAGAGGACTAGCGTCAGGAGAGACCCAGTACTTC
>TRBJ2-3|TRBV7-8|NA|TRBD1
CASSLGTGGADTQYF
TGTGCCAGCAGCTTAGGGACAGGGGGCGCGGATACGCAGTATTTT
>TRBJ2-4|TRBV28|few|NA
CASSFWAEIAKNIQYF
TGTGCCAGCAGTTTTTGGGCAGAGATAGCCAAAAACATTCAGTACTTC
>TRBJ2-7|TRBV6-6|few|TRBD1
CASSDREWNEQYF
TGTGCCAGCAGTGACAGGGAGTGGAACGAGCAGTACTTC
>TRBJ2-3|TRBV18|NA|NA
CASSPLEGGSSTDTQYF
TGTGCCAGCTCCCCACTAGAAGGCGGGTCTAGCACAGATACGCAGTATTTT
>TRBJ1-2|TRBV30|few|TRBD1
CAWSTSQGLRGYTF
TGTGCCTGGAGTACGTCACAGGGGTTGCGTGGCTACACCTTC
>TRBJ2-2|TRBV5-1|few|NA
CASSFGTSNTGELFF
TGCGCCAGCAGCTTCGGGACATCGAACACCGGGGAGCTGTTTTTT
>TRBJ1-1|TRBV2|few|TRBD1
CASSGQGVTEAFF
TGTGCCAGCAGTGGTCAGGGGGTTACTGAAGCTTTCTTT
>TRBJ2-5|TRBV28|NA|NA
CASSLGVHLLTQYF
TGTGCCAGCAGTTTGGGAGTGCACCTTTTAACCCAGTACTTC
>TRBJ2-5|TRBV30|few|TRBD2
CAWTGLADQQETQYF
TGTGCCTGGACCGGACTAGCGGATCAACAAGAGACCCAGTACTTC
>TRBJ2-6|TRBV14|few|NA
CASSLISGANVLTF
TGTGCCAGCAGCCTTATCTCTGGGGCCAACGTCCTGACTTTC
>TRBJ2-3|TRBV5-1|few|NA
CASSLEGTPGTDTQYF
TGCGCCAGCAGCTTGGAAGGTACGCCCGGCACAGATACGCAGTATTTT
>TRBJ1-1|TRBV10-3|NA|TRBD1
CAIKTGTDISEAFF
TGTGCCATCAAGACCGGGACAGATATATCTGAAGCTTTCTTT
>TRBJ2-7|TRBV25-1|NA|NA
CASSEGRAYEQYF
TGTGCCAGCAGTGAGGGACGTGCGTACGAGCAGTACTTC
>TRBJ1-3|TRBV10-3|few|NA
CAISEGMDSSGNTIYF
TGTGCCATCAGTGAGGGGATGGACAGCTCTGGAAACACCATATATTTT
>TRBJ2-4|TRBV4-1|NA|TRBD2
CASSQDTSGGAFKVKNIQYF
TGCGCCAGCAGCCAAGATACTAGCGGGGGGGCGTTTAAGGTCAAAAACATTCAGTACTTC
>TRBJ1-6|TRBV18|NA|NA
CASSPDGSSPLHF
TGTGCCAGCTCACCCGATGGGAGTTCACCCCTCCACTTT